This record concerns one TCR beta chain sequence. Its antigen is as yet unknown. The data were obtained in a study of shared clonotypes between healthy human individuals. Selected positively for CCR7 and CD45RO-negative, naive CD8 cells excluded terminally differentiated effector memory CD45RA+ cells. Donors were Caucasian adults residing in Nashville, Tennessee, USA. The repertoire was sequenced with immunoSEQ multiplex PCR; TCRdb's copy has only in-frame clones and lacks some. The table has approximately 1.9 million clones, about 93% seen once. General study points: Around 5% of naive CD4 clonotypes were common to a handful of donors. A generally larger estimated richness was seen in naive subsets than in memory subsets.

The sequencing sample was made of naive CD8+ T cells from PBMCs. This sequence originates from a man aged 18 to 30 in good health. Some clones in this sample may be carry-over from other donors' samples.

This chain's CDR3 is CASSPQGLGGQETQYF. In nucleotides, the CDR3 is TGTGCCAGCAGCCCTCAGGGCTTGGGGGGGCAAGAGACCCAGTACTTC. The rearrangement uses TRBV7-9 and TRBJ2-5; the match to TRBD2 covers 7 bases. V lost 5 bases and J lost 2; bases outside the gene matches: 11. Germline V gene lookup returns CDR1 SEHNR and CDR2 FQNEAQ (reference sequence). This CDR3 contains 16 residues.